A few counts support the clone carrying this T cell receptor beta chain. Its specificity is not known. The data derive from a study of response to subunit inactivated influenza vaccine. Study outcomes and limitations: The authors suggested that every seasonal influenza vaccination recruits few new T cells.

TCRdb ran MiXCR on the RT-PCR reads and lists one entry per CDR3 protein. Of approximately 530,000 distinct CDR3 sequences in the sample, 10% to 15% were seen once. Trimming cost V 6 bases and J 11 bases, with 16 bases left between them. This CDR3 region has 12 residues. The TCR comes from a man in his forties or fifties who received an inactivated influenza vaccine. The specimen comprised PBMCs from blood, sampled roughly 46 days after vaccination. The rearrangement links TRBV12-3 or TRBV12-4 to TRBJ1-1, with TRBD1 as a possible D gene (5 bases). The chain's CDR3 is CASSPGRRVAFF. CDR3 bases: TGTGCCAGCAGCCCCGGGCGCAGGGTGGCTTTCTTT.